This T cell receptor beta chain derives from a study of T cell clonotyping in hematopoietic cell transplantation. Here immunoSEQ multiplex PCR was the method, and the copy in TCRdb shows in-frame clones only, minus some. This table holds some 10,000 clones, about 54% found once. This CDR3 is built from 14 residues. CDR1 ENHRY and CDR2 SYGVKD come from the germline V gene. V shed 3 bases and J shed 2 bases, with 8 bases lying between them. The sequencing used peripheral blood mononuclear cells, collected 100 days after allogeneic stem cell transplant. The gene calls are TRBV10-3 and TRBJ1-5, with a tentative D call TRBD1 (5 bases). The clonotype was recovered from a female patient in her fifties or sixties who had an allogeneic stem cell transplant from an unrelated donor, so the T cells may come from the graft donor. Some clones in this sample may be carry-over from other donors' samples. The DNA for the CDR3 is TGTGCCATCAGTGAAGGGGACGGCAATCAGCCCCAGCATTTT. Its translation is CAISEGDGNQPQHF.